The rows below give T cell receptor beta chains drawn from one sample of a study of post-analysis software for immune sequencing data. TCRdb reprocessed the PCR reads with MiXCR, giving one entry per CDR3 protein. This table has some 700,000 distinct CDR3 sequences, approximately 60% appearing once. What was sequenced was blood. The receptors shown here come from a girl aged 2-10 years with multiple sclerosis. Both conserved end residues are part of each CDR3. A D gene is named only where the DNA matches it firmly. Not every row has a clone size; where given, it reads once, few, many or a size class.

few	TRBV9	TRBJ2-7	TRBD2	CASSVGELAVYEQYF	TGTGCCAGCAGCGTAGGGGAACTAGCGGTTTACGAGCAGTACTTC
.	TRBV18	TRBJ2-1	.	CASSPYPSNSYNEQFF	TGTGCCAGCTCACCGTACCCGTCAAACTCCTACAATGAGCAGTTCTTC
.	TRBV7-9	TRBJ1-2	.	CASSQATGTYGYTF	TGTGCCAGCAGCCAAGCAACCGGGACCTATGGCTACACCTTC
few	TRBV20-1	TRBJ2-1	.	CSASIGGTLYNEQFF	TGCAGTGCTTCCATCGGCGGGACTCTTTACAATGAGCAGTTCTTC
few	TRBV6-4	TRBJ1-5	.	CASSEGTLSNQPQHF	TGTGCCAGCAGTGAGGGAACCCTTAGCAATCAGCCCCAGCATTTT
once	TRBV3-1	TRBJ2-7	.	CASSQDTGKRTYEQYF	TGTGCCAGCAGCCAAGATACCGGGAAGAGGACCTACGAGCAGTACTTC
few	TRBV20-1	TRBJ2-7	TRBD1	CSASLYRQGQYEQYF	TGCAGTGCTAGTCTCTACAGACAGGGCCAGTACGAGCAGTACTTC
few	TRBV29-1	TRBJ1-1	.	CSVGETGGEAFF	TGCAGCGTTGGAGAGACGGGGGGTGAAGCTTTCTTT
.	TRBV5-1	TRBJ2-7	TRBD1	CASSPRQGDDEQYF	TGCGCCAGCAGCCCCAGGCAGGGGGACGACGAGCAGTACTTC
few	TRBV6-2/TRBV6-3	TRBJ2-1	TRBD2	CASSWGLAGVEQFF	TGTGCCAGCAGTTGGGGACTAGCGGGGGTTGAGCAGTTCTTC
.	TRBV7-2	TRBJ2-1	.	CASSPRTRREQFF	TGTGCCAGCAGCCCTCGGACCCGTCGGGAGCAGTTCTTC
.	TRBV6-5	TRBJ1-3	.	CASSRGSGAWGNTIYF	TGTGCCAGCTCAAGGGGGTCGGGGGCGTGGGGAAACACCATATATTTT
.	TRBV12-3/TRBV12-4	TRBJ2-7	.	CATSKGSVGLWDEQYF	TGTGCCACCTCCAAAGGGTCGGTCGGCCTCTGGGACGAGCAGTACTTC
.	TRBV20-1	TRBJ2-7	.	CSASGLTRDNYYEQYF	TGCAGTGCTAGTGGCCTCACCCGAGATAATTACTACGAGCAGTACTTC
.	TRBV6-2/TRBV6-3	TRBJ2-3	.	CAGSYGLNTDTQYF	TGTGCCGGCAGTTACGGGCTAAACACAGATACGCAGTATTTT
.	TRBV20-1	TRBJ2-2	.	CSARTGAANTGELFF	TGCAGTGCTAGAACGGGAGCGGCGAACACCGGGGAGCTGTTTTTT
.	TRBV6-2/TRBV6-3	TRBJ2-5	TRBD2	CASSPGLVGTQYF	TGTGCCAGCAGCCCTGGACTAGTGGGGACCCAGTACTTC
.	TRBV7-2	TRBJ2-6	.	CASSFQPGANVLTF	TGTGCCAGCAGCTTCCAGCCTGGGGCCAACGTCCTGACTTTC
.	TRBV20-1	TRBJ2-5	.	CSARDDTSWLETQYF	TGCAGTGCTAGAGATGACACTAGCTGGTTGGAGACCCAGTACTTC
.	TRBV24-1	TRBJ2-1	.	CATSDPGGWYNEQFF	TGTGCCACCAGTGATCCGGGGGGCTGGTACAATGAGCAGTTCTTC
once	TRBV5-6	TRBJ2-3	.	CASSLLPCTDTQYF	TGTGCCAGCAGCTTGTTACCCTGCACAGATACGCAGTATTTT
.	TRBV29-1	TRBJ2-3	TRBD2	CSADKTSGGPSSSTDTQYF	TGCAGCGCCGACAAGACAAGCGGGGGCCCCAGTTCTAGCACAGATACGCAGTATTTT
few	TRBV7-9	TRBJ2-7	.	CASSPTLAYEQYF	TGTGCCAGCAGTCCTACCCTGGCCTACGAGCAGTACTTC
.	TRBV5-1	TRBJ2-1	.	CASQGGQEGNEQFF	TGCGCCAGCCAAGGAGGACAGGAGGGGAATGAGCAGTTCTTC
.	TRBV21-1	TRBJ2-7	.	CASSTRGVPYEQYF	TGTGCCAGCAGCACCCGGGGGGTTCCCTACGAGCAGTACTTC
.	TRBV20-1	TRBJ1-2	.	CSARTDNLYGYTF	TGCAGTGCTAGGACCGACAACCTTTATGGCTACACCTTC
.	TRBV7-2	TRBJ2-3	TRBD2	CASSDTGLARTDTQYF	TGTGCCAGCAGCGACACGGGACTAGCGCGCACAGATACGCAGTATTTT
.	TRBV5-1	TRBJ2-5	.	CASRSGKETQYF	TGCGCCAGCAGGTCGGGAAAAGAGACCCAGTACTTC
.	TRBV2	TRBJ2-5	TRBD2	CARTSGDGTQYF	TGTGCCAGGACTAGCGGAGACGGGACCCAGTACTTC
.	TRBV11-2	TRBJ2-3	.	CASSLPDRLTDTQYF	TGTGCCAGCAGCCTCCCCGACAGGCTCACAGATACGCAGTATTTT
.	TRBV19	TRBJ1-5	.	CASSIIGSTNQPQHF	TGTGCCAGTAGTATAATTGGGAGCACAAATCAGCCCCAGCATTTT
once	TRBV12-3/TRBV12-4	TRBJ2-2	TRBD1	CASSRGQGFDAGELFF	TGTGCCAGCAGCCGGGGACAGGGGTTTGATGCCGGGGAGCTGTTTTTT
.	TRBV12-3/TRBV12-4	TRBJ1-4	.	CASSIRVGQAGATNEKLFF	TGTGCCAGCAGCATACGAGTGGGCCAAGCGGGCGCAACTAATGAAAAACTGTTTTTT
.	TRBV5-6	TRBJ2-7	.	CASSSLQGPSYEQYF	TGTGCCAGCAGCAGCCTCCAGGGCCCCTCCTACGAGCAGTACTTC
once	TRBV6-6	TRBJ2-5	TRBD2	CASSYSGRGEQETQYF	TGTGCCAGCAGTTACTCGGGGCGGGGGGAACAAGAGACCCAGTACTTC
.	TRBV12-3/TRBV12-4	TRBJ1-1	.	CASSLLAGGEAFF	TGTGCCAGCAGTTTGTTGGCGGGAGGTGAGGCTTTCTTT
.	TRBV20-1	TRBJ2-1	.	CSARDRLALEQFF	TGCAGTGCTAGAGATAGGCTAGCCCTTGAGCAGTTCTTC
.	TRBV2	TRBJ2-5	.	CASSGTVRETQYF	TGTGCCAGCAGTGGGACGGTTAGAGAGACCCAGTACTTC
.	TRBV10-3	TRBJ2-7	.	CAIHPTGSYEQYF	TGTGCCATCCACCCGACAGGTTCCTACGAGCAGTACTTC
.	TRBV10-3	TRBJ2-5	TRBD1	CAIGWTGQETQYF	TGTGCCATCGGCTGGACAGGCCAAGAGACCCAGTACTTC
.	TRBV20-1	TRBJ2-5	.	CSGWGVSQETQYF	TGCAGTGGTTGGGGGGTCTCTCAAGAGACCCAGTACTTC
few	TRBV5-1	TRBJ2-3	.	CASSLGGRSDTQYF	TGCGCCAGCAGCTTAGGTGGGCGTAGCGATACGCAGTATTTT
.	TRBV5-6	TRBJ2-5	.	CASSLGSLGETQYF	TGTGCCAGCAGCTTGGGATCCCTTGGCGAGACCCAGTACTTC
few	TRBV20-1	TRBJ2-4	.	CSARDEGGKNIQYF	TGCAGTGCTAGAGATGAAGGGGGCAAAAACATTCAGTACTTC
.	TRBV27	TRBJ1-5	.	CASSWGAQVQPQHF	TGTGCCAGCAGTTGGGGGGCGCAGGTTCAGCCCCAGCATTTT